This T cell receptor beta chain was sequenced during a study of blood T cells in healthy people across ages. The use of a sample-barcoded 5' primer and a J-beta primer mix characterized a second PCR of 7 to 11 cycles. A template-switch adaptor with 12 random nucleotides tagged each cDNA molecule. TCRdb re-derived calls from the 5' RACE reads in MiXCR, one entry per CDR3 protein. Of about 620,000 distinct CDR3 sequences detected, around 21% appear once; the ten largest clones hold roughly 3.7%. CDR1 and CDR2 from the germline V gene are DFQATT and SNEGSKA (reference sequence). V was clipped by 2 bases and J by 5 bases, with 12 bases between them. The CDR3 sequence is 13 residues long.

The receptor was derived from a man in his 70s in good health. This chain uses TRBV20-1 with TRBJ2-5; D gene unclear. Sequencing input: blood. The CDR3 loop is CSARPTVGETQYF. The CDR3 nucleotides read TGCAGTGCTAGACCGACCGTAGGGGAGACCCAGTACTTC.